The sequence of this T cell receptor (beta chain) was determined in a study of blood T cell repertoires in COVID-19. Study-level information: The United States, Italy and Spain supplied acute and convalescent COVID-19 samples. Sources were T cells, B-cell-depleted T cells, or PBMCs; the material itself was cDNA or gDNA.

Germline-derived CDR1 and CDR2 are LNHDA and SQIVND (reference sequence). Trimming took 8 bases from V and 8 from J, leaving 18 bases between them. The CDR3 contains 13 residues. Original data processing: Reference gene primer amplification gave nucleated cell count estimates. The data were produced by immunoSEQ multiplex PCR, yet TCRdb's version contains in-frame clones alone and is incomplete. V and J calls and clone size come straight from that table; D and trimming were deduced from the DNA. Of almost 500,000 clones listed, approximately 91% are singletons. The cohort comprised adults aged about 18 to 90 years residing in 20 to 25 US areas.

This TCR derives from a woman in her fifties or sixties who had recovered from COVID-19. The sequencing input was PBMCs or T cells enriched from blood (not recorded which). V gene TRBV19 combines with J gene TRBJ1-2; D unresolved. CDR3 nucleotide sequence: TGTGCCAGTCGGTGGCGAACTACTTCGGGCTACACCTTC. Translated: CASRWRTTSGYTF. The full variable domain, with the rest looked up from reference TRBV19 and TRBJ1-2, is DGGITQSPKYLFRKEGQNVTLSCEQNLNHDAMYWYRQDPGQGLRLIYYSQIVNDFQKGDIAEGYSVSREKKESFPLTVTSAQKNPTAFYLCASRWRTTSGYTFGSGTRLTVV.